These T cell receptor beta chains were read from a single sample in a study of blood T cell repertoires in COVID-19. Libraries were prepared by immunoSEQ multiplex PCR; TCRdb keeps only in-frame clonotypes and omits some of them. Here the sample spans 110,000 to 150,000 clones, approximately 80% being singletons. The sample was peripheral blood. The receptors come from a human donor in a cohort sampled during active COVID-19. CDR3s include the opening cysteine and the closing phenylalanine or tryptophan. The D gene is left open where the match is weak. The listing skips clone size in some rows; elsewhere it reads once, few, many or a size class.

abundance	v_gene	j_gene	d_gene	CDR3nt	CDR3aa
.	TRBV11-3	TRBJ1-2	.	TGTGCCAGCAGCTTAAATCCGGCAGGGGTGGGCTACACCTTC	CASSLNPAGVGYTF
.	TRBV6-1	TRBJ2-3	TRBD2	TGTGCCAGCAGTGAAGGTAGCGGGGCGGCAGATACGCAGTATTTT	CASSEGSGAADTQYF
.	TRBV21-1	TRBJ1-2	.	TGTGCCAGCAGCAAAGGTAGAGTCTATGGCTACACCTTC	CASSKGRVYGYTF
.	TRBV11-2	TRBJ2-2	TRBD2	TGTGCCAGCAGTCCTCTAGCGGGTGAGGTGTTTTTT	CASSPLAGEVFF
.	TRBV10-3	TRBJ1-2	TRBD1	TGTGCCACCACAGGGGGCTTGGGAGGCTACACCTTC	CATTGGLGGYTF
once	TRBV4-2	TRBJ2-4	.	TGTGCCAGCAGCCAAGCAGGAGGGGAGGACATTCAGTACTTC	CASSQAGGEDIQYF
.	TRBV1	TRBJ1-2	.	TGCACCAGCAGGGGAACGGAAGGGGTTGGCTATGGCTACACCTTC	CTSRGTEGVGYGYTF
.	TRBV9	TRBJ2-1	TRBD2	TGTGCCAGCAGCGTAGCGTCAAGGACTAGAGTAGGCAATGAGCAGTTCTTC	CASSVASRTRVGNEQFF
.	TRBV12-5	TRBJ1-2	.	TGTGCTAGTGGTCTGGGGGGGCCCTACTCCGGTAACTATGGCTACACCTTC	CASGLGGPYSGNYGYTF
.	TRBV11-2	TRBJ1-2	.	TGTGCCAGCAGCTTAGTTGGGGTTAGAACGGGGGGCTACACCTTC	CASSLVGVRTGGYTF
.	TRBV5-1	TRBJ2-3	TRBD2	TGCGCCAGCAGCTTCGGGACTAGCGGGGGCACAGATACGCAGTATTTT	CASSFGTSGGTDTQYF
.	TRBV27	TRBJ1-1	.	TGTGCCAGCAGTTTACAGCAAGGGAGTACTGAAGCTTTCTTT	CASSLQQGSTEAFF
.	TRBV21-1	TRBJ1-5	.	TGTGCCAGCAGCGAGGGGGCGCACCAGCCCCAGCATTTT	CASSEGAHQPQHF
.	TRBV6-1	TRBJ2-1	.	TGTGCCAGCAGTGAAACGAGGGGGGGCCGTGAGTTCTTC	CASSETRGGREFF
.	TRBV4-1	TRBJ2-7	TRBD1	TGCGCCAGCAGCCAAGATGACAGGGCCCAACAGTACTTC	CASSQDDRAQQYF
.	TRBV6-2/TRBV6-3	TRBJ2-2	TRBD2	TGTGCCAGCGGCCGGGGCGGGGGTGTCACCGGGGAGCTGTTTTTT	CASGRGGGVTGELFF
.	TRBV7-9	TRBJ1-5	.	TGTGCCAGCAGCCCTGTTTCGAATCAGCCCCAGCATTTT	CASSPVSNQPQHF
.	TRBV5-1	TRBJ1-1	TRBD1	TGCGCCAGCAAGCCCGCGACAGGGCAGATGAACACTGAAGCTTTCTTT	CASKPATGQMNTEAFF
.	TRBV10-1	TRBJ2-7	TRBD1	TGCGCCAGCAGTCTCGACAGGGCTACCTACGAGCAGTACTTC	CASSLDRATYEQYF
few	TRBV5-1	TRBJ1-2	.	TGCGCCAGCAGCCCCGGGGCAGGGGTGTACTATGGCTACACCTTC	CASSPGAGVYYGYTF
.	TRBV2	TRBJ1-5	.	TGTGCCACCTCGAGGACACACAATCAGCCCCAGCATTTT	CATSRTHNQPQHF
once	TRBV18	TRBJ1-4	.	TGTGCCAGCTCACTCGGCGGGGGCGCCGCAACTAATGAAAAACTGTTTTTT	CASSLGGGAATNEKLFF
.	TRBV28	TRBJ1-1	.	TGTGCCAGCAGTTCCCCGGGAGGGCGGGGGGCTTTCTTT	CASSSPGGRGAFF
.	TRBV5-1	TRBJ2-2	.	TGCGCCAGCAGCTTGGGGAGTGGGGACACCGCGAACACCGGGGAGCTGTTTTTT	CASSLGSGDTANTGELFF
.	TRBV11-1	TRBJ2-3	TRBD2	TGTGCCAGCAGCGTCGGACTAGCGACAGATACGCAGTATTTT	CASSVGLATDTQYF
.	TRBV6-6	TRBJ1-2	.	TGTGCCAGCAGTTACGGGGGCCAGATCTATGGCTACACCTTC	CASSYGGQIYGYTF
.	TRBV19	TRBJ2-1	TRBD2	TGTGCCAGTACCGTCCGGGGGGACTCCTACAATGAGCAGTTCTTC	CASTVRGDSYNEQFF
.	TRBV6-5	TRBJ1-6	TRBD1	TGTGCCAGCAGTCCCGACAGGGAGATGCCACCCCTCCACTTT	CASSPDREMPPLHF
.	TRBV27	TRBJ2-6	.	TGTGCCAGCAGTCGAGGCGTCTCTGGGGCCAACGTCCTGACTTTC	CASSRGVSGANVLTF
.	TRBV7-3	TRBJ1-1	.	TGTGCCAGCAGCTTCGGACAGCCTAGTGGTTCGGCTTTCTTT	CASSFGQPSGSAFF
.	TRBV7-2	TRBJ1-3	.	TGTGCCAGCAGCTTAGACAGGGCTGGAAACACCATATATTTT	CASSLDRAGNTIYF
.	TRBV11-3	TRBJ2-3	TRBD2	TGTGCCAGCAGCTTAGGGGGGACTAGCGGAGATACGCAGTATTTT	CASSLGGTSGDTQYF
.	TRBV6-6	TRBJ2-7	TRBD1	TGTGCCAGCAGACATAATAACCCCGGACAGGGGGCCGAGCAGTACTTC	CASRHNNPGQGAEQYF
.	TRBV20-1	TRBJ2-5	.	TGCAGTGCTAGTCTCGACGCCGGTTTCCTAGGAGAGACCCAGTACTTC	CSASLDAGFLGETQYF
.	TRBV9	TRBJ2-2	.	TGTGCCAGCAGCGTGGGTATCCTACTCAGGGCCCAGAACACCGGGGAGCTGTTTTTT	CASSVGILLRAQNTGELFF
once	TRBV2	TRBJ2-1	.	TGTGCCAGCAGTGTTTTGACTTTCAATGAGCAGTTCTTC	CASSVLTFNEQFF
.	TRBV5-1	TRBJ2-1	.	TGCGCCAGCAGCCGGACAGCCAATGAGCAGTTCTTC	CASSRTANEQFF
.	TRBV4-3	TRBJ1-6	.	TGCGCCAGCAGCCAAGAGGCAGTGAATTCACCCCTCCACTTT	CASSQEAVNSPLHF
few	TRBV5-4	TRBJ1-1	TRBD1	TGTGCCAGCAGCTTGGACAGGGGGGCGGACACTGAAGCTTTCTTT	CASSLDRGADTEAFF
.	TRBV18	TRBJ2-7	TRBD1	TGTGCCAGCTCAGACACAGGGGGGAGAGGGTACGAGCAGTACTTC	CASSDTGGRGYEQYF
.	TRBV24-1	TRBJ2-1	TRBD1	TGTGCCACGACTACTGGACAGGGGTCGGGCAATGAGCAGTTCTTC	CATTTGQGSGNEQFF
.	TRBV6-5	TRBJ1-6	.	TGTGCCAGCAGTCCGCTGGGAGGGGGAGGTTCACCCCTCCACTTT	CASSPLGGGGSPLHF
.	TRBV7-2	TRBJ2-1	TRBD2	TGTGCCAGCAGCCTCTCTAGCGGGGGGGCCGAGCAGTTCTTC	CASSLSSGGAEQFF
.	TRBV11-2	TRBJ1-3	TRBD1	TGTGCCAGCAGCTTCGAGGGACAGCTCTCTGGAAACACCATATATTTT	CASSFEGQLSGNTIYF
.	TRBV5-4	TRBJ2-5	TRBD2	TGTGCCAGCAGCTCCCCCGGACTAGCGGGATTTGGAGAGACCCAGTACTTC	CASSSPGLAGFGETQYF
few	TRBV6-5	TRBJ2-1	TRBD1	TGTGCCAGCAGCTACAGGGGCGAGGTAGGCGAGCAGTTCTTC	CASSYRGEVGEQFF
many	TRBV5-4	TRBJ1-2	.	TGTGCCAGCAGCTTGGTTGTGGGCAGCTATGGCTACACCTTC	CASSLVVGSYGYTF
.	TRBV2	TRBJ2-3	TRBD1	TGTGCCAGCAGGCTACAGGGGCGCACAGATACGCAGTATTTT	CASRLQGRTDTQYF
.	TRBV2	TRBJ2-1	TRBD2	TGTGCCAGCAGTGAACTGGCGGGGGGTTACAATGAGCAGTTCTTC	CASSELAGGYNEQFF
.	TRBV7-2	TRBJ1-5	TRBD1	TGTGCCAGCAGCCCGTGGACAGGGGGCTTCAATCAGCCCCAGCATTTT	CASSPWTGGFNQPQHF